This TCR beta chain was retrieved from a study of blood T cells in healthy people across ages. Germline V gene lookup returns CDR1 DFQATT and CDR2 SNEGSKA (reference sequence). V was trimmed by 0 bases and J by 4 bases, leaving 7 bases between them. The length of the CDR3 is 13 residues. This clonotype was seen a few times. It was with a sample-barcoded 5' primer and a J-beta primer mix that a second PCR of about 7 to 12 cycles was run. TCRdb re-derived calls from the 5' RACE reads in MiXCR, one entry per CDR3 protein. The data show more than 900,000 distinct CDR3 sequences, with 25% to 35% seen just once and more than 8.5% held by the top ten. The data were also submitted as part of a second study, on T cells of mothers and their children. From that study: Sample barcodes plus 2-4 random nucleotides came from the M1S primer. Reads obtained per mother exceeded 8.5 million TCR beta CDR3 reads, with a few million obtained per child. Microchimeric T cell clones that persisted were not detected.

The sample comprised blood. The clonotype comes from a woman in her thirties or forties in good health. V usage is TRBV20-1 and J usage is TRBJ2-1; D gene uncertain. CDR3 amino acids: CSARDGSYNEQFF. Here the CDR3 DNA reads TGCAGTGCTAGAGATGGGTCATACAATGAGCAGTTCTTC.